This TCR beta chain was sequenced in a study of blood T cell repertoires in COVID-19. Study background: Nucleic acid was either cDNA or gDNA, and it came from T cells, B-cell-depleted T cells, or PBMCs.

Authors' analysis steps: Counts of nucleated cells, estimated from reference gene primer amplification, were obtained. Profiled with immunoSEQ multiplex PCR; TCRdb holds only in-frame clones, not every one. V, J and clone size are taken as reported in that table, and D and trimming were inferred from the DNA itself. This sample carries a few hundred thousand clones, approximately 93% of them seen once, and the ten largest clones take around 0.94%. Self-reported history from a screening survey and questionnaire set each donor's cohort. The CDR3 contains 14 residues. Germline CDR1 SGDLS, CDR2 YYNGEE. Trimming removed 5 bases from V and 0 bases from J, with 9 bases in between.

Sequencing was carried out using PBMCs or T cells enriched from blood (not recorded which). V usage is TRBV9 and J usage is TRBJ1-3; possibly TRBD1 for D (5 bases). This TCR was sampled from a woman aged 40 to 50 who had been exposed to COVID-19. The CDR3, as DNA: TGTGCCAGCAGATCAGGGATCTCTGGAAACACCATATATTTT. Translating gives CASRSGISGNTIYF.